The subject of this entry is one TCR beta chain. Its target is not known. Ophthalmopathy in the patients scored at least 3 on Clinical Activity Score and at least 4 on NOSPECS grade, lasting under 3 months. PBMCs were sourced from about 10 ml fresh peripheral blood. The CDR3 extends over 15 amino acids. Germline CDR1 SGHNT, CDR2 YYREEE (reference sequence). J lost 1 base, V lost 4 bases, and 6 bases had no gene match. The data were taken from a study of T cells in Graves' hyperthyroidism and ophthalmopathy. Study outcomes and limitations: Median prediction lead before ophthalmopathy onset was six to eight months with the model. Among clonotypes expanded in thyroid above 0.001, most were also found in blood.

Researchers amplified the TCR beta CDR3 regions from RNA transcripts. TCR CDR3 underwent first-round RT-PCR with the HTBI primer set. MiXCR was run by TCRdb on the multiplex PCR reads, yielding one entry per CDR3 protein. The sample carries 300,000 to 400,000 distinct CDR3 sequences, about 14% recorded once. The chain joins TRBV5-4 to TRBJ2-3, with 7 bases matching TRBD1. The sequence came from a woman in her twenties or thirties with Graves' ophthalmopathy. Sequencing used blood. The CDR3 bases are TGTGCCAGCAGCATACAGGGGCCGCGCACAGATACGCAGTATTTT. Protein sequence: CASSIQGPRTDTQYF.